This TCR beta chain comes out of a study of blood T cell repertoires in COVID-19. About the research overall: From the United States, Italy and Spain came samples of acute and convalescent COVID-19. Sample material is recorded as cDNA or gDNA derived from T cells, B-cell-depleted T cells, or PBMCs.

The CDR3 sequence is 16 residues long. Between the trimmed V and J ends, which lost 0 bases and 8 bases, there was a span of 17 bases. CDR1 and CDR2 (germline): LGHNA, YNFKEQ. In the original processing: Amplification of reference gene primers was used by the study to estimate nucleated cell counts. Measured with immunoSEQ multiplex PCR; TCRdb has only the in-frame clones, and not every one. D and trimming come from the DNA, and the V and J calls and clone size come from that table. The table has about 35,000 clones, approximately 78% seen once. The source material was peripheral blood. The TCR comes from a man of 80 years or more with active or convalescent COVID-19. The V call is TRBV4-2, the J call TRBJ2-1; the D gene is possibly TRBD2 (6 bases). The CDR3 coding sequence is TGTGCCAGCAGCCAAGATTACGGGAGCCTTCGGGATGAGCAGTTCTTC. Its protein product is CASSQDYGSLRDEQFF.